A selection of T cell receptor beta chains follows, all from one sample in a study of blood T cell repertoires in COVID-19. The method was immunoSEQ multiplex PCR; TCRdb's version includes in-frame clones alone and lacks a portion of them. The table includes approximately 350,000 clones, approximately 90% detected once. Material for sequencing was PBMCs or T cells enriched from blood (not recorded which). The receptors shown here come from a young man who had recovered from COVID-19. CDR3s include the opening cysteine and the closing phenylalanine or tryptophan. D genes are given only for firm matches. Expanded clones get a size class; other rows say once, few or many, or leave the size out.

>TRBD2|NA|TRBV18|TRBJ2-7
TGTGCCAGCTCGCCCCTAGCGGGAGGACTTGGCGAGCAGTACTTC
CASSPLAGGLGEQYF
>TRBD1|NA|TRBV19|TRBJ1-4
TGTGCCAGTATCCCGACAGGGACTAATGAAAAACTGTTTTTT
CASIPTGTNEKLFF
>TRBD1|NA|TRBV7-9|TRBJ2-7
TGTGCCAGCAGCTCCCGGGACAGGGCCGAGCAGTACTTC
CASSSRDRAEQYF
>TRBD1|NA|TRBV4-1|TRBJ1-2
TGCGCCAGCAGCCAGGGGCCGCCGACAGGGCTCTTCTATGGCTACACCTTC
CASSQGPPTGLFYGYTF
>NA|NA|TRBV6-5|TRBJ1-2
TGTGCCAGCAGTCAGACGGGAAGGGGGAACTATGGCTACACCTTC
CASSQTGRGNYGYTF
>TRBD1|NA|TRBV6-2/TRBV6-3|TRBJ1-5
TGTGCCAGCAGTAACCCGACAGGGACCGTCCATAGCAATCAGCCCCAGCATTTT
CASSNPTGTVHSNQPQHF
>NA|NA|TRBV27|TRBJ1-2
TGTGCCAGCAGTGGTGCTAAGAGTGGCTACACCTTC
CASSGAKSGYTF
>NA|few|TRBV15|TRBJ1-2
TGTGCCACCAGCAATTTTGCGAGCAAAAACTATGGCTACACCTTC
CATSNFASKNYGYTF
>TRBD1|NA|TRBV19|TRBJ2-7
TGTGCCAGTAGTATTTGGAGACAGGGGAATTCCTACGAGCAGTACTTC
CASSIWRQGNSYEQYF
>TRBD2|NA|TRBV28|TRBJ2-1
TGTGCCAGCAGTTTAAAATCTAGCGGGAGGGATAATGAGCAGTTCTTC
CASSLKSSGRDNEQFF
>TRBD2|NA|TRBV11-2|TRBJ2-3
TGTGCCAGCAGCTACGTAGCGGGACTCAGCACAGATACGCAGTATTTT
CASSYVAGLSTDTQYF
>NA|NA|TRBV27|TRBJ2-7
TGTGCCAGCAGGAGGCGAGGGTCCTTTCCTCCTTTTTCGCACGAGCAGTACTTC
CASRRRGSFPPFSHEQYF
>TRBD2|NA|TRBV5-1|TRBJ2-3
TGCGCCAGCAGCGGCGCCGGGACTAGCGGGGTTGGTGGTACGCAGTATTTT
CASSGAGTSGVGGTQYF
>NA|once|TRBV19|TRBJ2-5
TGTGCCAGTAGTATATACTGGCGGGGGCCTCAAGAGACCCAGTACTTC
CASSIYWRGPQETQYF
>TRBD1|once|TRBV7-9|TRBJ1-6
TGTGCCAGCAGCCGTACAGGGGGCGCCTCTTCCTATAATTCACCCCTCCACTTT
CASSRTGGASSYNSPLHF
>TRBD1|NA|TRBV14|TRBJ2-7
TGTGCCAGCAGCACTTGGACAGGGGCCTACGAGCAGTACTTC
CASSTWTGAYEQYF
>TRBD2|NA|TRBV27|TRBJ2-5
TGTGCCAGCAGTTTAGGGGGACTAGCGGAAGAGACCCAGTACTTC
CASSLGGLAEETQYF
>TRBD1|NA|TRBV6-5|TRBJ1-5
TGTGCCAGCAGGAGAAACCGGGACAGGGTGCAGCCCCAGCATTTT
CASRRNRDRVQPQHF
>TRBD1|NA|TRBV19|TRBJ2-2
TGTGCCGGTCCGAACAGGGGGCGCGTCGGGGAGCTGTTTTTT
CAGPNRGRVGELFF
>TRBD1|NA|TRBV6-5|TRBJ1-1
TGTGCCAGCAGTTACCTAGGGACAGGGGGAACTGAAGCTTTCTTT
CASSYLGTGGTEAFF
>NA|NA|TRBV6-5|TRBJ2-5
TGTGCCAGCTCCCGGGAGATCGGGACCCAGTACTTC
CASSREIGTQYF
>NA|NA|TRBV29-1|TRBJ1-4
TGCAGCGTCAGGGTGGGGATGAATGAAAAACTGTTTTTT
CSVRVGMNEKLFF